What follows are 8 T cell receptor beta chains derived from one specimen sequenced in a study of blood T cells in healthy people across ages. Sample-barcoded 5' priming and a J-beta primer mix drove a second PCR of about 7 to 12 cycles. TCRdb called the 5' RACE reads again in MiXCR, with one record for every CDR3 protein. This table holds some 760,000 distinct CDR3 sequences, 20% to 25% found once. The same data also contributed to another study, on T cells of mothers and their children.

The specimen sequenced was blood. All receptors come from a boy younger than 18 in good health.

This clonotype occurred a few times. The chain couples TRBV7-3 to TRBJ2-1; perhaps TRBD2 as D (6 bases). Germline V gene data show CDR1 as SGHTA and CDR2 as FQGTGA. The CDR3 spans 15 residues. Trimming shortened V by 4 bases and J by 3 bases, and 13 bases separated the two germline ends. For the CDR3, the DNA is TGTGCCAGCAGCTCAACCGGGACTTACTACAATGAGCAGTTCTTC. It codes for CASSSTGTYYNEQFF. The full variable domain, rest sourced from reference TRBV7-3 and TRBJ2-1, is GAGVSQTPSNKVTEKGKYVELRCDPISGHTALYWYRQSLGQGPEFLIYFQGTGAADDSGLPNDRFFAVRPEGSVSTLKIQRTERGDSAVYLCASSSTGTYYNEQFFGPGTRLTVL.

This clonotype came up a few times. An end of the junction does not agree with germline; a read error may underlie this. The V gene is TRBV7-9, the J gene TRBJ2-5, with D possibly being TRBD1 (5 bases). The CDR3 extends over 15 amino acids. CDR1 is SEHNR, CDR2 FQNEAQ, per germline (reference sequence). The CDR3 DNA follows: TGTGCCAGCAGCTTAGCTCTCTTAGGGGAAGAGACCCAGTGCTTC. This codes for CASSLALLGEETQCF.

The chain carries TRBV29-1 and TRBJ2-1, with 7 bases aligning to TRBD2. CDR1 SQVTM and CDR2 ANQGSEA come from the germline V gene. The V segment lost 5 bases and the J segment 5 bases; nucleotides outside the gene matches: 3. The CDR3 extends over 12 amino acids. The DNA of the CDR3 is TGCAGCGTTCACCTAGCGGACAATGAGCAGTTCTTC. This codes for CSVHLADNEQFF.

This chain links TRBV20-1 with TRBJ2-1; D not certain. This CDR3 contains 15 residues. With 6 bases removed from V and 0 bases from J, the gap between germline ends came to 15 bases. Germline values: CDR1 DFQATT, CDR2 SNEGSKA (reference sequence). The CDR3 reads CSAPITLSSYNEQFF. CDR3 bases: TGCAGTGCACCTATCACGTTGAGCTCCTACAATGAGCAGTTCTTC.

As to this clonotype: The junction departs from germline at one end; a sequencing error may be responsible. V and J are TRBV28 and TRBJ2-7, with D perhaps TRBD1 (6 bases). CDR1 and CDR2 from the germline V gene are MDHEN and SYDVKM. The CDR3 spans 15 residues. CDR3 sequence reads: CVSSPPSGQTYEQYF. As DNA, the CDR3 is TGTGTCAGCAGCCCGCCTTCAGGACAGACCTACGAGCAGTACTTC.

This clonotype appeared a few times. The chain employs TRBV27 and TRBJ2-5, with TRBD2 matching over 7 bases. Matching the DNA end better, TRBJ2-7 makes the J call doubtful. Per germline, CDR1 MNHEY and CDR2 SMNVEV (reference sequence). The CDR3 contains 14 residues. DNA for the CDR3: TGTGCCAGAAGCCCGAGCCCGGGGGGCTACGAGCAGTACTTC. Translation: CARSPSPGGYEQYF.

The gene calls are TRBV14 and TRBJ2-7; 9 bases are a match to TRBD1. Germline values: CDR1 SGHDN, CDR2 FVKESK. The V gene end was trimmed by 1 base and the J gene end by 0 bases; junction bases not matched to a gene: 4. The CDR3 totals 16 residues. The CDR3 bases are TGTGCCAGCAGCCAAGGGGGACAGGGAATCTCCTACGAGCAGTACTTC. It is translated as CASSQGGQGISYEQYF.

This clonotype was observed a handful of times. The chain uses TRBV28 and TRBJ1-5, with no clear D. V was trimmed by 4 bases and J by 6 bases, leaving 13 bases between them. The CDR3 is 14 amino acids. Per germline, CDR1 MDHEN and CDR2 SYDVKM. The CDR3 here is CASSSPSPGQPQHF. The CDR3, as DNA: TGTGCCAGCAGTTCACCCAGCCCTGGTCAGCCCCAGCATTTT.